This entry lists 9 T cell receptor beta chains sequenced from one sample in a study of Graves' ophthalmopathy and Graves' hyperthyroidism. TCR beta CDR3 regions were amplified from RNA transcripts. HTBI primers were used in a first-round RT-PCR, which preceded a second-round multiplex PCR. TCRdb reprocessed the multiplex PCR reads via MiXCR and lists one record per CDR3 protein. The sample consists of 600,000 to 700,000 distinct CDR3 sequences, roughly two fifths of them appearing once. Sequences were obtained from peripheral blood. Receptors were obtained from an adult man with Graves' ophthalmopathy.

The chain uses TRBV19 and TRBJ1-3; no definite D call. V was trimmed by 0 bases and J by 0 bases, leaving 6 bases between them. Germline CDR1 and CDR2: LNHDA and SQIVND (reference sequence). The CDR3 contains 15 residues. CDR3 residues: CASSIDVSSGNTIYF. The DNA for the CDR3 is TGTGCCAGTAGTATAGATGTCAGCTCTGGAAACACCATATATTTT.

On this clonotype: This may be a read error, as it is one base from a much larger clone. The chain links TRBV12-3 or TRBV12-4 to TRBJ1-2; the D is unclear. The CDR3 is 14 amino acids. Here the CDR3 reads CASSFGVINHGYTF. CDR3 sequence (DNA): TGTGCCAGCAGTTTTGGGGTTATTAACCATGGCTACACCTTC.

V is TRBV6-6 and J is TRBJ1-1, with unresolved D. This CDR3 contains 14 residues. The V gene lost 5 bases and the J gene lost 3 bases, with 13 bases spanning the gap. Germline loops: CDR1 MNHNY, CDR2 SVGAGI (reference sequence). The CDR3 loop is CASSEGIRDTEAFF. The DNA for the CDR3 is TGTGCCAGCAGTGAAGGAATCCGGGACACTGAAGCTTTCTTT.

This clonotype occurred many times. This sequence joins TRBV4-1 and TRBJ2-5, with D possibly TRBD2 on 6 matching bases. From germline, CDR1 is MGHRA and CDR2 YSYEKL. V was clipped by 3 bases and J by 4 bases, with 12 bases between them. CDR3 length: 14 residues. The DNA of the CDR3 is TGCGCCAGCAGCCAGCAACTAGCAGGAGAGACCCAGTACTTC. This encodes CASSQQLAGETQYF.

V gene TRBV7-9 combines with J gene TRBJ1-1; D unresolved. V was trimmed by 2 bases and J by 7 bases, leaving 11 bases between them. CDR1 is SEHNR, CDR2 FQNEAQ, per germline (reference sequence). This CDR3 is built from 13 residues. CDR3: CASSLFSTGEAFF. CDR3 nucleotide sequence: TGTGCCAGCAGCTTATTCTCCACCGGTGAAGCTTTCTTT. Looking up the rest from reference TRBV7-9 and TRBJ1-1 gives the full variable domain: DTGVSQNPRHKITKRGQNVTFRCDPISEHNRLYWYRQTLGQGPEFLTYFQNEAQLEKSRLLSDRFSAERPKGSFSTLEIQRTEQGDSAMYLCASSLFSTGEAFFGQGTRLTVV.

V gene TRBV5-6 combines with J gene TRBJ2-7; TRBD2 matches at 10 bases. Germline loops: CDR1 SGHDT, CDR2 YYEEEE. Losses at the gene ends were 2 bases for V and 4 bases for J; bases not matched to a gene: 9. The CDR3 contains 16 residues. The CDR3 DNA follows: TGTGCCAGCAGCTTTAGCCCCTGGACTAGCGGTTACGAGCAGTACTTC. Translating it yields CASSFSPWTSGYEQYF. Drawing the rest from reference TRBV5-6 and TRBJ2-7, the complete variable domain is DAGVTQSPTHLIKTRGQQVTLRCSPKSGHDTVSWYQQALGQGPQFIFQYYEEEERQRGNFPDRFSGHQFPNYSSELNVNALLLGDSALYLCASSFSPWTSGYEQYFGPGTRLTVT.

The CDR3 region has the DNA TGTGCCAGCAGCTCGGACAGGACTTTC. It specifies CASSSDRTF. J is TRBJ2-6 and V is TRBV11-3; D perhaps matches TRBD1 (6 bases). Germline values: CDR1 SGHNT, CDR2 YENEEA. This CDR3 has 9 amino acids. V shed 4 bases and J shed 18 bases, with 7 bases lying between them.

This clonotype was found many times. The chain couples TRBV5-1 to TRBJ2-7, with D perhaps matching TRBD2 (5 bases). Trimming removed 1 base from V and 5 bases from J, with 7 bases in between. The CDR3 is made up of 12 amino acids. Germline CDR1 and CDR2: SGHRS and YFSETQ. CDR3 nucleotides: TGCGCCAGCAGCTTGTACGGGAACGAGCAGTACTTC. Amino acids: CASSLYGNEQYF.

At least ten counts were recorded for this clonotype. The genes are TRBV4-2 and TRBJ2-7, with TRBD1 identical over 7 bases. CDR3 length equals 15 residues. Trimming cost V 3 bases and J 3 bases; bases outside gene matches: 8. CDR1 and CDR2 (germline): LGHNA, YNFKEQ. The CDR3 nucleotides are TGTGCCAGCAGCCAGATGACAGGGAGCGGCTACGAGCAGTACTTC. Translation: CASSQMTGSGYEQYF.